These T cell receptor beta chains were read from a single sample in a study of cytomegalovirus exposure and HLA in healthy donors. Assay used: immunoSEQ multiplex PCR; TCRdb lists only in-frame clones, some missing. In the table there are 150,000 to 250,000 clones, 82% of which are singletons. The sample comprised PBMCs. The receptors were gathered from a boy aged 2 to 10 in good health and CMV-seronegative. Both conserved end residues are part of each CDR3. D genes are given only for firm matches. Some rows mark clone size as missing; the rest say once, few, many or name a class of expanded clone.

size: NA; J: TRBJ1-1; D: NA; V: TRBV20-1; DNA: TGCAGTGCTAGAAAGGGGACTGAAGCTTTCTTT; CDR3: CSARKGTEAFF
size: NA; J: TRBJ2-7; D: TRBD2; V: TRBV2; DNA: TGTGCCAGCAGTGCCCGACTAGCGGGTTCCTACGAGCAGTACTTC; CDR3: CASSARLAGSYEQYF
size: NA; J: TRBJ1-6; D: TRBD1; V: TRBV4-3; DNA: TGCGCCAGCAGCCTACTCCTCGGGGCAGGGGGCATCTTAGATTCACCCCTCCACTTT; CDR3: CASSLLLGAGGILDSPLHF
size: NA; J: TRBJ2-2; D: NA; V: TRBV30; DNA: TGTGCCTGGAGTGTGGCCCACACCGGGGAGCTGTTTTTT; CDR3: CAWSVAHTGELFF
size: NA; J: TRBJ2-7; D: NA; V: TRBV7-2; DNA: TGTGCCAGCAGCTGGAGGGTCAGCTCCTACGAGCAGTACTTC; CDR3: CASSWRVSSYEQYF
size: NA; J: TRBJ2-2; D: TRBD1; V: TRBV29-1; DNA: TGCAGCGTCTTCACAGGGGACGGGGAGCTGTTTTTT; CDR3: CSVFTGDGELFF
size: NA; J: TRBJ2-6; D: TRBD1; V: TRBV5-4; DNA: TGTGCCAGCAGTGACTGGACAGGGCACTCTGGGGCCAACGTCCTGACTTTC; CDR3: CASSDWTGHSGANVLTF
size: few; J: TRBJ2-7; D: NA; V: TRBV12-5; DNA: TGTGCTAGTGGTTTGCGGGTCACAAGGGGTTCAAATGACGAGCAGTACTTC; CDR3: CASGLRVTRGSNDEQYF
size: NA; J: TRBJ1-1; D: NA; V: TRBV19; DNA: TGTGCCAGTAGTCCTCACCTCCTTAGGGGGACTGAAGCTTTCTTT; CDR3: CASSPHLLRGTEAFF
size: NA; J: TRBJ2-2; D: TRBD1; V: TRBV7-3; DNA: TGTGCCAGCAGCTGGGCGGGACAGGGTGATACCGGGGAGCTGTTTTTT; CDR3: CASSWAGQGDTGELFF
size: NA; J: TRBJ2-7; D: NA; V: TRBV7-9; DNA: TGTGCCAGCAGCTTTGAACAGGACTCCTACGAGCAGTACTTC; CDR3: CASSFEQDSYEQYF
size: NA; J: TRBJ2-4; D: TRBD2; V: TRBV7-2; DNA: TGTGCCAGCAGCTCCAACCGGGGGGACATTCAGTACTTC; CDR3: CASSSNRGDIQYF
size: NA; J: TRBJ1-2; D: TRBD1; V: TRBV30; DNA: TGTGCCTGGAGCCAAATAGGGGGCTTCCCCGCCTATGGCTACACCTTC; CDR3: CAWSQIGGFPAYGYTF
size: NA; J: TRBJ1-2; D: TRBD1; V: TRBV30; DNA: TGTGCCTGGACTCCCTGGACAGGGGAGCACTATGGCTACACCTTC; CDR3: CAWTPWTGEHYGYTF
size: NA; J: TRBJ2-7; D: NA; V: TRBV6-1; DNA: TGTGCCAGCACCCAACACAGAGTTTACGAGCAGTACTTC; CDR3: CASTQHRVYEQYF
size: once; J: TRBJ2-7; D: NA; V: TRBV7-9; DNA: TGTGCCAGCAGCCGGACACCCTGGGAGCAGTACTTC; CDR3: CASSRTPWEQYF
size: NA; J: TRBJ2-5; D: TRBD2; V: TRBV5-6; DNA: TGTGCCAGCAGCTGGGGGGGGGAGACCCAGTACTTC; CDR3: CASSWGGETQYF
size: NA; J: TRBJ2-1; D: NA; V: TRBV7-2; DNA: TGTGCCAGCAGCTTAGTTAGCAATGAGCAGTTCTTC; CDR3: CASSLVSNEQFF
size: once; J: TRBJ2-5; D: NA; V: TRBV9; DNA: TGTGCCAGCAGCGTAGGAAATGCGAGGGAGACCCAGTACTTC; CDR3: CASSVGNARETQYF
size: NA; J: TRBJ1-2; D: NA; V: TRBV4-2; DNA: TGTGCCAGCAGTCCAAGTTCCGACTGTTCCTATGGCTACACCTTC; CDR3: CASSPSSDCSYGYTF
size: NA; J: TRBJ2-7; D: NA; V: TRBV20-1; DNA: TGCAGTGCTAGAGTGAGCTACGAGCAGTACTTC; CDR3: CSARVSYEQYF
size: NA; J: TRBJ1-6; D: TRBD1; V: TRBV7-9; DNA: TGTGCCAGCAGCCTAATCACAGGGGCTAATTATAATTCACCCCTCCACTTT; CDR3: CASSLITGANYNSPLHF
size: few; J: TRBJ1-3; D: NA; V: TRBV13; DNA: TGTGCCAGCAGCTTCGGAGTGGGAAACACCATATATTTT; CDR3: CASSFGVGNTIYF
size: NA; J: TRBJ2-1; D: TRBD2; V: TRBV9; DNA: TGTGCCAGCAGCTTCGGGACTAGCCTCTACAATGAGCAGTTCTTC; CDR3: CASSFGTSLYNEQFF
size: NA; J: TRBJ2-2; D: TRBD2; V: TRBV5-3; DNA: TGTGCCAGAAGCGTAGGACTAGCGGGGGGCTACGACGACACCGGGGAGCTGTTTTTT; CDR3: CARSVGLAGGYDDTGELFF
size: NA; J: TRBJ1-6; D: NA; V: TRBV5-4; DNA: TGTGCCAGCAGCTTGGCCTCCCCTAATTCACCCCTCCACTTT; CDR3: CASSLASPNSPLHF
size: once; J: TRBJ1-2; D: NA; V: TRBV4-2; DNA: TGTGCCAGCAGCCAAGAGTGGGAGGGAATGCCTAACTATGGCTACACCTTC; CDR3: CASSQEWEGMPNYGYTF
size: NA; J: TRBJ2-3; D: NA; V: TRBV4-1; DNA: TGCGCCAGCAGCCAAGTATCGTCCGTCCCAGATACGCAGTATTTT; CDR3: CASSQVSSVPDTQYF
size: NA; J: TRBJ1-1; D: NA; V: TRBV5-1; DNA: TGCGCCAGCAGCTTGTCGGCAGGGAACACTGAAGCTTTCTTT; CDR3: CASSLSAGNTEAFF
size: NA; J: TRBJ2-3; D: TRBD1; V: TRBV7-9; DNA: TGTGCCAGCAGCCCGACAGGGCCAGATACGCAGTATTTT; CDR3: CASSPTGPDTQYF
size: NA; J: TRBJ2-7; D: TRBD1; V: TRBV11-2; DNA: TGTGCCAGCAGCTCACAGGGGGACTACGAGCAGTACTTC; CDR3: CASSSQGDYEQYF
size: NA; J: TRBJ1-1; D: NA; V: TRBV10-3; DNA: TGTGCCATCAGTGGCACAGGGGAAGCTTTCTTT; CDR3: CAISGTGEAFF
size: NA; J: TRBJ2-7; D: TRBD1; V: TRBV5-1; DNA: TGCGCCAGCAGCTCCCGACAGGGGGCAGGGTACGAGCAGTACTTC; CDR3: CASSSRQGAGYEQYF
size: NA; J: TRBJ2-2; D: TRBD1; V: TRBV7-9; DNA: TGTGCCAGCAGCCTGCTTACAGGGGGCGGCACCGGGGAGCTGTTTTTT; CDR3: CASSLLTGGGTGELFF
size: NA; J: TRBJ2-1; D: TRBD2; V: TRBV5-1; DNA: TGCGCCAGCAGCTTGATAGCTAGCGGGGCCCCCGGCAATGAGCAGTTCTTC; CDR3: CASSLIASGAPGNEQFF
size: NA; J: TRBJ1-2; D: TRBD1; V: TRBV27; DNA: TGTGCCAGCAGTCCCGGGACAGGACTATATGGCTACACCTTC; CDR3: CASSPGTGLYGYTF
size: once; J: TRBJ1-3; D: NA; V: TRBV6-1; DNA: TGTGCCAGCAAGGAGGGCTCTGGAAACACCATATATTTT; CDR3: CASKEGSGNTIYF
size: once; J: TRBJ2-7; D: NA; V: TRBV7-2; DNA: TGTGCCAGCAGCTTCGACCGACAAAACTACGAGCAGTACTTC; CDR3: CASSFDRQNYEQYF
size: NA; J: TRBJ1-1; D: NA; V: TRBV11-2; DNA: TGTGCCAGCAGCTTTGGAGGCCTTCAGAACACTGAAGCTTTCTTT; CDR3: CASSFGGLQNTEAFF
size: NA; J: TRBJ2-7; D: NA; V: TRBV2; DNA: TGTGCCAGCAGCTTCGGTCCAGAGCAGTACTTC; CDR3: CASSFGPEQYF
size: NA; J: TRBJ2-1; D: TRBD2; V: TRBV18; DNA: TGTGCCAGCTCACCCCCCGGGACTAGCTATGAGCAGTTCTTC; CDR3: CASSPPGTSYEQFF
size: few; J: TRBJ1-1; D: NA; V: TRBV6-5; DNA: TGTGCCAGCAGTTACTCCAGGAACACTGAAGCTTTCTTT; CDR3: CASSYSRNTEAFF